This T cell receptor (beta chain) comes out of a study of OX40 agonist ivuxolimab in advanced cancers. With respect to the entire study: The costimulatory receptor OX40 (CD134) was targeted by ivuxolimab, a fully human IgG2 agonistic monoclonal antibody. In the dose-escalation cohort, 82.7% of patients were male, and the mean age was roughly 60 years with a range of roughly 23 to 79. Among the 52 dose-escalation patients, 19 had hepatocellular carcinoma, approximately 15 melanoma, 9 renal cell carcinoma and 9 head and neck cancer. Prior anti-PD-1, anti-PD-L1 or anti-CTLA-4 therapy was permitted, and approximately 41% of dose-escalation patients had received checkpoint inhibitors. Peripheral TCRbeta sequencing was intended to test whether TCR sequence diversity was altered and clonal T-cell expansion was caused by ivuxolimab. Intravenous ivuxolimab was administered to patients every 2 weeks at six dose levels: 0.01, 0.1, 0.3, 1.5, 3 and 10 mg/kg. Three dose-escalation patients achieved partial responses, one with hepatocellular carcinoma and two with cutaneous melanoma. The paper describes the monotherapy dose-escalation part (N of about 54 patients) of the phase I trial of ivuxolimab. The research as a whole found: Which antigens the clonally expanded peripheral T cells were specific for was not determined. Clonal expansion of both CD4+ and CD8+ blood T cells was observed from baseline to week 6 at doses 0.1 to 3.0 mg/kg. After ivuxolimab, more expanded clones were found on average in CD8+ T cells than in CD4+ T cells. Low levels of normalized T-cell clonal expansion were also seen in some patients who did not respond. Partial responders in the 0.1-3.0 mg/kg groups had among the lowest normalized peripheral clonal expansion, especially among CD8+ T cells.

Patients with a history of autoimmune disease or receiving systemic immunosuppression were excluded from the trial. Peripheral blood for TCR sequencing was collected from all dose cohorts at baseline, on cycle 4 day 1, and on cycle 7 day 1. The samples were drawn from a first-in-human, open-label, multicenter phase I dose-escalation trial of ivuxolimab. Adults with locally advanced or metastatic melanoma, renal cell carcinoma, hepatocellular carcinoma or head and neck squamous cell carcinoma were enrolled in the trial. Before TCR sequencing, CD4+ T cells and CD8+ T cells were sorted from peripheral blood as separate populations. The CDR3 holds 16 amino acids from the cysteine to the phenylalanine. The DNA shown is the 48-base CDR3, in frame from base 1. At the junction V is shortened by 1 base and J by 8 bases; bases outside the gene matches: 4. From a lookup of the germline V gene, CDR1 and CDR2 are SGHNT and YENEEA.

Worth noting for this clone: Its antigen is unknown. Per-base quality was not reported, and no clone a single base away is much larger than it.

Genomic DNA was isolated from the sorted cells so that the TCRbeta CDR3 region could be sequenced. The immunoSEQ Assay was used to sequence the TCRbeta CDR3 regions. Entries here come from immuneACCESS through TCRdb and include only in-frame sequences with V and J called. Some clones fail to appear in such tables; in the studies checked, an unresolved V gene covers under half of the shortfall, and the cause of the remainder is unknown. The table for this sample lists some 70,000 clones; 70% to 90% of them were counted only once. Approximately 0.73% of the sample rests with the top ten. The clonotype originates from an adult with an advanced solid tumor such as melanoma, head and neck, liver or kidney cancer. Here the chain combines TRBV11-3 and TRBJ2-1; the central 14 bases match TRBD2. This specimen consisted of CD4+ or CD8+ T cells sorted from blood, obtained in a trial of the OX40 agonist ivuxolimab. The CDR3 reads CASSLAGTSGRDEQFF. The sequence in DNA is TGTGCCAGCAGCTTAGCCGGGACTAGCGGGAGAGATGAGCAGTTCTTC. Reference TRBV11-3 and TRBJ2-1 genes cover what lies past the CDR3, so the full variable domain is EAGVVQSPRYKIIEKKQPVAFWCNPISGHNTLYWYLQNLGQGPELLIRYENEEAVDDSQLPKDRFSAERLKGVDSTLKIQPAELGDSAVYLCASSLAGTSGRDEQFFGPGTRLTVL.